This record looks at one T cell receptor beta chain sequence and its context. Its target is unknown. V lost 5 bases and J lost 3; bases outside the gene matches: 5. This CDR3 is built from 14 residues. CDR1 is MNHEY, CDR2 SMNVEV, per germline (reference sequence). The record originates from a study of cytomegalovirus exposure and HLA in healthy donors. Overall study results and limits: Researchers reported that a few CMV-associated chains were confirmed in vitro as CMV antigen-specific. In an earlier analysis, in fewer than 700 donors, most V segments appeared productive either ~90% or ~30% of the time. Relative to the approximately 670-donor mean, N-insertions were reportedly fewer in an Asian-associated ancestry cluster in a later analysis.

In the PCR, 60 Vbeta and 13 Jbeta primers were used. Method: immunoSEQ multiplex PCR; TCRdb's copy keeps in-frame clones and lacks some. The sample consists of roughly 120,000 clones, about 79% of them appearing once. The source material was PBMCs. This sequence was found in a young man in good health and CMV-seropositive. This chain links TRBV27 with TRBJ1-1; 8 bases map to TRBD1. CDR3 nucleotide sequence: TGTGCCAGCAGTCCCCGGACAGGGTACACTGAAGCTTTCTTT. It codes for CASSPRTGYTEAFF.